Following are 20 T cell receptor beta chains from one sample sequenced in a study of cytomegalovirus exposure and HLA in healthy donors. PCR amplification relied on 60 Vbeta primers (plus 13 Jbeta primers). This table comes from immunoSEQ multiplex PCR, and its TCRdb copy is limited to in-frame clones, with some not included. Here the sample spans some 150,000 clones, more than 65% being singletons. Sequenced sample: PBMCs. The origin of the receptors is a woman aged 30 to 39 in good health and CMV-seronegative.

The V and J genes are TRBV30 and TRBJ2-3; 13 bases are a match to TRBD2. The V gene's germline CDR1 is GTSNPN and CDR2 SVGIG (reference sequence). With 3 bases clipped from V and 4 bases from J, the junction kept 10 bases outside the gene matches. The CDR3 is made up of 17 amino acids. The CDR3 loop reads CAWSLTRTSGSADTQYF. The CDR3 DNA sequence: TGTGCCTGGAGCCTGACCCGGACTAGCGGGAGCGCAGATACGCAGTATTTT.

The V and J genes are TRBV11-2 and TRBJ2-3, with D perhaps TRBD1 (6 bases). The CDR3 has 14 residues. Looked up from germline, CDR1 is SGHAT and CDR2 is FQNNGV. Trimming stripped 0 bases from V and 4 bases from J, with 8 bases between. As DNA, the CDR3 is TGTGCCAGCAGCTTAGACAGGGGTGCAGATACGCAGTATTTT. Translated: CASSLDRGADTQYF.

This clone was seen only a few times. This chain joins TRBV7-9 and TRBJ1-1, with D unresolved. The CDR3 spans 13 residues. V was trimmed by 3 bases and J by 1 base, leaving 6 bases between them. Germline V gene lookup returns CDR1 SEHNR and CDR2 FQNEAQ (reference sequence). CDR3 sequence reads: CASSFSSNTEAFF. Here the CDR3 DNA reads TGTGCCAGCAGCTTTTCCTCGAACACTGAAGCTTTCTTT.

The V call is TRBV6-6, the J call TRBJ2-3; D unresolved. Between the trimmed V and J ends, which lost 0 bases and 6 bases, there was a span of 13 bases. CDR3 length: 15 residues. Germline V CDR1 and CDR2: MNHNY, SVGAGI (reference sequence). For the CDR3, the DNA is TGTGCCAGCAGTTACTCGGTCGATAGTGTGGATACGCAGTATTTT. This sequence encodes CASSYSVDSVDTQYF.

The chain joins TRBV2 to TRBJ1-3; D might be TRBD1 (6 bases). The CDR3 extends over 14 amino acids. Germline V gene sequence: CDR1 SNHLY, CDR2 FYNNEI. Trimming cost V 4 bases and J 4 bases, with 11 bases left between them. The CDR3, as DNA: TGTGCCAGCAGTGCTGAAGACAGGGGAAACACCATATATTTT. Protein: CASSAEDRGNTIYF.

DNA of the CDR3: TGTGCCAGCGCCTGGCCAGAGACCCAGTACTTC. It is translated as CASAWPETQYF. The genes are TRBV5-8 and TRBJ2-5; no clear D. The CDR3 covers 11 residues. CDR1 and CDR2 from the germline V gene are SGHTS and YDEGEE. The V gene lost 7 bases and the J gene lost 4 bases, with 8 bases spanning the gap.

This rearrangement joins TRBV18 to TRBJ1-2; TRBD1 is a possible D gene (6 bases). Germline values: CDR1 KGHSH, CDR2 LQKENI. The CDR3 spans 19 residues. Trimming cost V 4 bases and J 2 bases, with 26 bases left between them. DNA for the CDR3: TGTGCCAGCTCACTGACCATATCCCAAGGGGGAGATGGCAACTATGGCTACACCTTC. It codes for CASSLTISQGGDGNYGYTF.

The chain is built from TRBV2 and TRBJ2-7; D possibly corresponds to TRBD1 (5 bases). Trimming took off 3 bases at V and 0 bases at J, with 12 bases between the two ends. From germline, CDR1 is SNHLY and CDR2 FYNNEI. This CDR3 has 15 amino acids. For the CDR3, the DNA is TGTGCCAGCAGTGATAGGGGTAGGGACTCCTACGAGCAGTACTTC. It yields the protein CASSDRGRDSYEQYF.

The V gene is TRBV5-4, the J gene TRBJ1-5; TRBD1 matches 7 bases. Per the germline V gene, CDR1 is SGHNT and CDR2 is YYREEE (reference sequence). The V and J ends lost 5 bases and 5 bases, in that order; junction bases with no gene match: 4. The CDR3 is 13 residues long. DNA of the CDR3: TGTGCCAGCAGTGAGGGGGCCGATCAGCCCCAGCATTTT. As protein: CASSEGADQPQHF.

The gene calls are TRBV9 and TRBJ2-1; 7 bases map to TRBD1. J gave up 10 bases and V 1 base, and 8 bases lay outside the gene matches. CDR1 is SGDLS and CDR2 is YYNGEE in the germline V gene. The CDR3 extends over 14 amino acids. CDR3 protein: CASSVYRQGREQFF. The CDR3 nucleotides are TGTGCCAGCAGCGTATACCGACAGGGTCGAGAGCAGTTCTTC.

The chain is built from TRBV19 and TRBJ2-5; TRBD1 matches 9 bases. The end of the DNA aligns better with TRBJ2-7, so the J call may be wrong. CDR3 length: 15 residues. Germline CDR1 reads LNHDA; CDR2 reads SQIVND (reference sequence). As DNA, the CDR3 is TGTGCCAGTTCAACACAGGGGGCGCGGGGCTACGAGCAGTACTTC. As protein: CASSTQGARGYEQYF.

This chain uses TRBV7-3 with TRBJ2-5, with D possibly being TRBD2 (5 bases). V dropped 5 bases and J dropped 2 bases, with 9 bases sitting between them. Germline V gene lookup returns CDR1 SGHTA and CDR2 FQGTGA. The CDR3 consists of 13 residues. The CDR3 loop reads CASSEGAQETQYF. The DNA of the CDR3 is TGTGCCAGCAGCGAGGGCGCTCAAGAGACCCAGTACTTC.

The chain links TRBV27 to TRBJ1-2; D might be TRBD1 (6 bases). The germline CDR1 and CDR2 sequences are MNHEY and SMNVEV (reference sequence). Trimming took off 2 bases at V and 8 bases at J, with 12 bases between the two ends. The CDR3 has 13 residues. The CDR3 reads CASSLTSGAGYTF. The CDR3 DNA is TGTGCCAGCAGTTTAACGTCAGGGGCCGGCTACACCTTC.

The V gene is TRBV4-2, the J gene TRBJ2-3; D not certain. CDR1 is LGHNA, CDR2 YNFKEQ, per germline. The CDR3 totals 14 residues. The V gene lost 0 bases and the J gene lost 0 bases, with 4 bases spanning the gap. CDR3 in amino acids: CASSQDISTDTQYF. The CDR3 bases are TGTGCCAGCAGCCAAGATATCAGCACAGATACGCAGTATTTT.

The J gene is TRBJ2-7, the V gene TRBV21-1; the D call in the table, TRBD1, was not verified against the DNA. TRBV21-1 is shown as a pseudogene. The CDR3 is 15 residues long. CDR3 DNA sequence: TGTGCCAGCAGCAAAAAAACAGGGTGTATCGACGAGCAGTACTTC. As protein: CASSKKTGCIDEQYF.

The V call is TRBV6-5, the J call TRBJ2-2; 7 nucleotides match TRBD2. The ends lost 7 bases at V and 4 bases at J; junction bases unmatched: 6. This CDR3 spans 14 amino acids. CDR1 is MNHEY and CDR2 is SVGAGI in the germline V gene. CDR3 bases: TGTGCCAGCACGGCGGGAGTACCCACCGGGGAGCTGTTTTTT. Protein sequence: CASTAGVPTGELFF.

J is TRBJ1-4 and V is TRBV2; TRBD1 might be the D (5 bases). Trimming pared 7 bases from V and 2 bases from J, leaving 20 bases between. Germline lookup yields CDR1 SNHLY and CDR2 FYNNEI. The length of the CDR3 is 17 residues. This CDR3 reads CASTLTGSSRTNEKLFF. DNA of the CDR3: TGTGCCAGCACCCTTACAGGTAGCAGCAGGACTAATGAAAAACTGTTTTTT.

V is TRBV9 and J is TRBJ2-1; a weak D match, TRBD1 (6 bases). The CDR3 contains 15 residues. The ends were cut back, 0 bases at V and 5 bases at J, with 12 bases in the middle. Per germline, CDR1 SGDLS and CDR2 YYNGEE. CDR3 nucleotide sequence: TGTGCCAGCAGCGTAGAGGGGGTCAGGAACAATGAGCAGTTCTTC. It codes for CASSVEGVRNNEQFF. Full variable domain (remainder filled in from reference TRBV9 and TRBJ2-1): DSGVTQTPKHLITATGQRVTLRCSPRSGDLSVYWYQQSLDQGLQFLIQYYNGEERAKGNILERFSAQQFPDLHSELNLSSLELGDSALYFCASSVEGVRNNEQFFGPGTRLTVL.

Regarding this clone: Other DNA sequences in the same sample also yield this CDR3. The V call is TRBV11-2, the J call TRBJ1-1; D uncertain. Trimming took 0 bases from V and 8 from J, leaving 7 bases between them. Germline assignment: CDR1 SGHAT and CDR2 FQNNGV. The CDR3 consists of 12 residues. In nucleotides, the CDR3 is TGTGCCAGCAGCTTAGATCTAGGAGAAGCTTTCTTT. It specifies CASSLDLGEAFF.

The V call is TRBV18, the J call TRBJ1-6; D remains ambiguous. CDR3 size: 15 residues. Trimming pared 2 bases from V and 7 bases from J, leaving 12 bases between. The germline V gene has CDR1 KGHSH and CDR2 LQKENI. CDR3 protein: CASSPLGENNSPLHF. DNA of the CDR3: TGTGCCAGCTCACCATTGGGAGAAAACAATTCACCCCTCCACTTT.